Listed below are T cell receptor beta chains from one sample, sequenced in a study of T cell changes during pregnancy in multiple sclerosis. Assay used: immunoSEQ multiplex PCR; TCRdb lists only in-frame clones, some missing. The repertoire includes about 80,000 clones, more than 80% of them detected once, and 0.21% sits in the top ten. The material sequenced was CD4+ T cells from peripheral blood mononuclear cells, taken before pregnancy. These receptors all come from a female donor with multiple sclerosis, enrolled in a pregnancy study. Each CDR3 is given with its conserved first and last residue. The D gene is left open where the match is weak. Where a row states a size, it is once, few, many or the class of an expanded clone; other rows omit it.

>TRBV7-8|TRBJ1-2|-|-
TGTGCCAGCAGCCCCGGCCGGGGGTATGGCTACACCTTC
CASSPGRGYGYTF
>TRBV19|TRBJ1-1|-|-
TGTGCCAGTAGTACCCCGCTAAGAAACACTGAAGCTTTCTTT
CASSTPLRNTEAFF
>TRBV19|TRBJ1-1|-|TRBD1
TGTGCCAGTAGTATAGTCGGACAGGGAAACACTGAAGCTTTCTTT
CASSIVGQGNTEAFF
>TRBV5-4|TRBJ1-4|-|TRBD1
TGTGCCAGCAGCTTGATTAACGACTTGTCAGGGGGCATTAATGAAAAACTGTTTTTT
CASSLINDLSGGINEKLFF
>TRBV19|TRBJ1-5|-|TRBD1
TGTGCCAGTAGTAGGGACAGGGGCGGCAATCAGCCCCAGCATTTT
CASSRDRGGNQPQHF
>TRBV5-1|TRBJ2-1|-|-
TGCGCCAGCCGCGAGCTAGGGGATCCGCAGTTCTTC
CASRELGDPQFF
>TRBV2|TRBJ1-5|-|-
TGTGCCAGCAGTGAAGTCGGAGGGCCTTGGCCCCAGCATTTT
CASSEVGGPWPQHF
>TRBV7-2|TRBJ2-7|-|TRBD1
TGTGCCAGCAGCTTCGACAGGGGTGAGGAGCAGTACTTC
CASSFDRGEEQYF
>TRBV6-5|TRBJ2-1|-|-
TGTGCCAGCAGATCAGTCTACAATGAGCAGTTCTTC
CASRSVYNEQFF
>TRBV9|TRBJ2-7|-|TRBD2
TGTGCCAGCAGCGCCGGGACTAGCGGGGTCTACGAGCAGTACTTC
CASSAGTSGVYEQYF
>TRBV27|TRBJ2-3|-|-
TGTGCCAGCAGTTTAGGGTTGCGGGGGCCTAGCACAGATACGCAGTATTTT
CASSLGLRGPSTDTQYF
>TRBV14|TRBJ1-2|once|TRBD1
TGTGCCAGCCCCGGGACAGTCTATGGCTACACCTTC
CASPGTVYGYTF
>TRBV18|TRBJ2-1|-|-
TGTGCCAGCTCACCGGGGGCGGGTGAGCAGTTCTTC
CASSPGAGEQFF
>TRBV30|TRBJ1-4|-|TRBD1
TGTGCCTGGAGAACAGGGGATGAAAAACTGTTTTTT
CAWRTGDEKLFF
>TRBV2|TRBJ2-3|-|TRBD1
TGTGCCAGCAGTGCGGACAGGGGGCGCGGAGATACGCAGTATTTT
CASSADRGRGDTQYF
>TRBV5-5|TRBJ2-5|-|-
TGTGCCAGCAGTTCGACAACGTTCCAAGAGACCCAGTACTTC
CASSSTTFQETQYF
>TRBV5-4|TRBJ1-4|-|TRBD1
TGTGCCAGCAGCCCAACCGGGACAGGGGATGAAAAACTGTTTTTT
CASSPTGTGDEKLFF
>TRBV5-8|TRBJ1-6|-|-
TGTGCCAGCAGCTTGGGGGGGGTCGGTAGTTCACCCCTCCACTTT
CASSLGGVGSSPLHF
>TRBV15|TRBJ2-7|-|-
TGTGCCACCAGCAGAGACCTTCTCTCCTACGAGCAGTACTTC
CATSRDLLSYEQYF
>TRBV7-2|TRBJ1-1|-|-
TGTGCCAGCAGCTTTGACAGGCTCCGAACTGAAGCTTTCTTT
CASSFDRLRTEAFF
>TRBV28|TRBJ1-3|once|-
TGTGCCAGCAGTTTATCGTTTACTGGAAACACCATATATTTT
CASSLSFTGNTIYF
>TRBV14|TRBJ1-1|-|-
TGTGCCAGCAGCTCAACGACACCCGCGGGGGACACTGAAGCTTTCTTT
CASSSTTPAGDTEAFF
>TRBV11-2|TRBJ2-7|-|-
TGTGCCAGCAGCTTAGAGTCGGTGCGGGGGCCCTACGAGCAGTACTTC
CASSLESVRGPYEQYF
>TRBV7-3|TRBJ2-3|-|-
TGTGCCAGCAGCTCGACTGCAGATACGCAGTATTTT
CASSSTADTQYF
>TRBV6-4|TRBJ1-1|-|-
TGTGCCAGCAGTGAGGGCAGGAACACTGAAGCTTTCTTT
CASSEGRNTEAFF
>TRBV30|TRBJ1-5|-|-
TGTGCCTGGAGCCCCCGGGGAAACCAGCCCCAGCATTTT
CAWSPRGNQPQHF
>TRBV19|TRBJ2-1|-|TRBD1
TGTGCCAGTAGTCCCTGGGACAGGTTGGGAAATGAGCAGTTCTTC
CASSPWDRLGNEQFF
>TRBV5-1|TRBJ2-2|-|TRBD2
TGCGCCAGCGGACGGAGCGGGGCGAACACCGGGGAGCTGTTTTTT
CASGRSGANTGELFF
>TRBV2|TRBJ1-4|-|TRBD1
TGTGCCAGCAGACTGACAGGGACGGAAAAACTGTTTTTT
CASRLTGTEKLFF
>TRBV5-4|TRBJ2-5|-|TRBD1
TGTGCCAGCAGCACAGGGGGTGGTGAAAGGGAGACCCAGTACTTC
CASSTGGGERETQYF
>TRBV2|TRBJ2-3|-|TRBD2
TGTGCCAGCAGTGATGGCCTAGCGGGGGGCACAGATACGCAGTATTTT
CASSDGLAGGTDTQYF
>TRBV14|TRBJ2-7|-|TRBD1
TGTGCCAGCAGCCATAAAAGGGGACAGACCTACGAGCAGTACTTC
CASSHKRGQTYEQYF
>TRBV2|TRBJ2-5|-|-
TGTGCCAGCAGTTACGGAAGGGGTCTATCTGGGGAGACCCAGTACTTC
CASSYGRGLSGETQYF
>TRBV2|TRBJ2-1|-|TRBD2
TGTGCCAGCAGTGCGTTAGGACTAGCGGGGAACAATGAGCAGTTCTTC
CASSALGLAGNNEQFF
>TRBV28|TRBJ2-1|-|-
TGTGCCAGCACCTCCGGGAATGAGCAGTTCTTC
CASTSGNEQFF
>TRBV11-2|TRBJ2-1|-|TRBD2
TGTGCCAGCAGCCCGACTAGCGGGCCCCTGAGCTCCTACAATGAGCAGTTCTTC
CASSPTSGPLSSYNEQFF
>TRBV6-5|TRBJ1-3|-|-
TGTGCCAGCAGTTTCCGACAGAACTCTGGAAACACCATATATTTT
CASSFRQNSGNTIYF
>TRBV7-9|TRBJ2-1|-|TRBD2
TGTGCCAGCAGCTCGTCCCGGACTAGCGGGGTCTACAATGAGCAGTTCTTC
CASSSSRTSGVYNEQFF
>TRBV6-1|TRBJ1-2|-|-
TGTGCCAGCAGTGAAGCCATCGGGGGAGGGGGCTATGGCTACACCTTC
CASSEAIGGGGYGYTF
>TRBV5-1|TRBJ2-6|-|TRBD2
TGCGCCAGCAGCTTGGCCGGGGGGGCCGGGGCCAACGTCCTGACTTTC
CASSLAGGAGANVLTF
>TRBV6-5|TRBJ1-1|-|-
TGTGCCAGCAGTCGCGACAGGAGGAACACTGAAGCTTTCTTT
CASSRDRRNTEAFF
>TRBV7-2|TRBJ1-1|-|-
TGTGCCAGCAGCTTAGTCCTTACTGAAGCTTTCTTT
CASSLVLTEAFF
>TRBV19|TRBJ2-3|-|TRBD2
TGTGCCAGTAGTATTCGGATACCCGATCAGCGGGGGGGCACAGATACGCAGTATTTT
CASSIRIPDQRGGTDTQYF
>TRBV5-8|TRBJ2-7|-|TRBD1
TGTGCCAGCAGCCGAACGGGGAGGACAGGGGGATCCTACGAGCAGTACTTC
CASSRTGRTGGSYEQYF
>TRBV6-1|TRBJ2-7|once|TRBD1
TGTGCCAGCAGTGAAATCTTTGGGACAGGGCCCTACGAGCAGTACTTC
CASSEIFGTGPYEQYF
>TRBV28|TRBJ1-1|-|-
TGTGCCAGTGGAGGGATGGGATACACTGAAGCTTTCTTT
CASGGMGYTEAFF
>TRBV14|TRBJ2-3|-|-
TGTGCCAGCAGCCCGAAAGGATTTACAGGCCGCACAGATACGCAGTATTTT
CASSPKGFTGRTDTQYF
>TRBV19|TRBJ2-5|-|-
TGTGCCAGTAGTATTAGGAGTGGCGGAGAGACCCAGTACTTC
CASSIRSGGETQYF
>TRBV2|TRBJ1-5|-|-
TGTGCCAGCAGTGGAGGATCGCAGGGGAATCAGCCCCAGCATTTT
CASSGGSQGNQPQHF
>TRBV25-1|TRBJ1-3|once|-
TGTGCCAGCAGTGACGGCGAAGGGGGTGGAAACACCATATATTTT
CASSDGEGGGNTIYF
>TRBV5-5|TRBJ1-2|once|TRBD1
TGTGCCAGCAGCTATACGGGACAGGGTATAGGAGGCTACACCTTC
CASSYTGQGIGGYTF
>TRBV2|TRBJ2-3|-|-
TGTGCCAGCAGGCGCCTTGATACGCAGTATTTT
CASRRLDTQYF
>TRBV6-1|TRBJ2-5|-|TRBD2
TGTGCCAGCAGTGAACTAGCGGGAAGACAAGAGACCCAGTACTTC
CASSELAGRQETQYF
>TRBV19|TRBJ1-5|-|-
TGTGCCAGTGGAAAATTACAGCTCAATCAGCCCCAGCATTTT
CASGKLQLNQPQHF
>TRBV28|TRBJ2-2|once|-
TGTGCCAGCAGTAAACAGGCGAACACCGGGGAGCTGTTTTTT
CASSKQANTGELFF
>TRBV5-1|TRBJ1-1|-|-
TGCGCCAGCAGCAGAAGCCGAGACAGTTCCACTGAAGCTTTCTTT
CASSRSRDSSTEAFF
>TRBV27|TRBJ2-2|-|TRBD1
TGTGCCAGCAGAGACAGGGTGGGGAACACCGGGGAGCTGTTTTTT
CASRDRVGNTGELFF
>TRBV9|TRBJ2-1|-|-
TGTGCCAGCAGCACAGACCCCTACAATGAGCAGTTCTTC
CASSTDPYNEQFF
>TRBV6-6|TRBJ1-4|-|TRBD1
TGTGCCAGCAGTTGGGACAGGGATGGGAGGGAAAAACTGTTTTTT
CASSWDRDGREKLFF
>TRBV27|TRBJ2-1|-|-
TGTGCCAGCAGTTTTGAGCGGTCCTACAATGAGCAGTTCTTC
CASSFERSYNEQFF